This T cell receptor (beta chain) appears in the sequencing data of a study of blood T cell repertoires in COVID-19. Turning to the study itself: Sources were T cells, B-cell-depleted T cells, or PBMCs; the material itself was cDNA or gDNA.

The junction had 10 bases not matched to a gene; V was cut back by 7 bases and J by 5 bases. CDR1 is LNHNV, CDR2 YYDKDF, per germline (reference sequence). The CDR3 runs to 14 residues. Followed over time, Seattle patients had been enrolled while infection was active. In the original processing: Scientists estimated how many nucleated cells there were by amplifying reference gene primers. Profiling relied on immunoSEQ multiplex PCR, and the TCRdb table lists in-frame clones only, not all of them. The V and J calls and clone size are taken from that table; D and trimming were inferred from the DNA. This sample carries roughly 160,000 clones, about 85% of them seen once, and the ten largest clones take under 7%.

The clonotype comes from a woman in her 50s with COVID-19, enrolled during active disease. The chain is built from TRBV15 and TRBJ2-7; 8 bases line up with TRBD1. Sequenced: peripheral blood. Here the CDR3 reads CATKLDRVSHEQYF. The DNA of the CDR3 is TGTGCCACCAAGCTGGACAGGGTGTCCCACGAGCAGTACTTC.